Presented here are 15 T cell receptor beta chains from one specimen sequenced in a study of T cell responses to AZD1222 COVID-19 vaccine. Profiling relied on immunoSEQ multiplex PCR, and the TCRdb table lists in-frame clones only, not all of them. The sample contains 100,000 to 120,000 clones, 70% to 90% of which appear only once. This sample comprised peripheral blood, obtained on day 0 of AZD1222 vaccination. These receptors were collected from an adult in good health.

The CDR3 reads CSVRGPGGNTEAFF. DNA for the CDR3: TGCAGCGTAAGAGGTCCAGGGGGAAACACTGAAGCTTTCTTT. The chain uses TRBV29-1 and TRBJ1-1; 7 bases fit TRBD1. Germline V gene data show CDR1 as SQVTM and CDR2 as ANQGSEA. This CDR3 comprises 14 residues. J lost 2 bases, V lost 6 bases, and 9 bases had no gene match.

The chain recombines TRBV14 with TRBJ1-2; D remains unclear. Looked up from germline, CDR1 is SGHDN and CDR2 is FVKESK. The CDR3 totals 15 residues. With 4 bases removed from V and 5 bases from J, the gap between germline ends came to 17 bases. CDR3 loop: CASSPSRGLGYGYTF. CDR3 nucleotide sequence: TGTGCCAGCAGCCCGTCCAGAGGGCTTGGGTATGGCTACACCTTC.

In this sample, this clone turned up a few times. The chain is built from TRBV28 and TRBJ1-6; D perhaps matches TRBD1 (5 bases). The CDR3 loop spans 17 amino acids. V was trimmed by 4 bases and J by 1 base, leaving 14 bases between them. Germline loops: CDR1 MDHEN, CDR2 SYDVKM. The CDR3 DNA follows: TGTGCCAGCAGTTCGGTGGGGGGACGATCCTATAATTCACCCCTCCACTTT. This encodes CASSSVGGRSYNSPLHF.

J is TRBJ2-7 and V is TRBV15; 8 bases fit TRBD1. Germline values: CDR1 LNHNV, CDR2 YYDKDF (reference sequence). There are 15 residues in the CDR3. V gave up 1 base and J gave up 2 bases; unmatched junction bases: 4. This CDR3 is CATSRAGGSPYEQYF. CDR3 nucleotide sequence: TGTGCCACCAGCAGAGCAGGGGGCTCTCCCTACGAGCAGTACTTC.

This clone was found a few times. The chain couples TRBV6-5 to TRBJ2-7, with 7 bases lining up with TRBD2. This CDR3 is built from 15 residues. Per germline, CDR1 MNHEY and CDR2 SVGAGI. The V segment lost 6 bases and the J segment 0 bases; nucleotides outside the gene matches: 8. CDR3 loop: CASRAGLGSSYEQYF. Written as DNA, the CDR3 is TGTGCCAGCAGAGCGGGACTCGGGAGCTCCTACGAGCAGTACTTC.

This chain links TRBV7-6 with TRBJ2-5; 9 bases line up with TRBD1. In germline, CDR1 is SGHVS, CDR2 FNYEAQ. The CDR3 has 16 residues. After removal of 4 bases from V and 2 bases from J, the junction contained 8 bases not matched to a gene. The CDR3 protein is CASSSPGTGPQETQYF. The CDR3 coding sequence is TGTGCCAGCAGCTCTCCCGGGACAGGGCCTCAAGAGACCCAGTACTTC. Full variable domain (missing parts from reference TRBV7-6 and TRBJ2-5): GAGVSQSPRYKVTKRGQDVALRCDPISGHVSLYWYRQALGQGPEFLTYFNYEAQQDKSGLPNDRFSAERPEGSISTLTIQRTEQRDSAMYRCASSSPGTGPQETQYFGPGTRLLVL.

This chain links TRBV5-5 with TRBJ1-2, with 7 positions matching TRBD1. The germline gives CDR1 SGHKS, CDR2 YYEKEE (reference sequence). V lost 7 bases to trimming and J lost 2 bases; unmatched junction nucleotides: 5. The length of the CDR3 is 13 residues. The CDR3 reads CASRVGQNYGYTF. CDR3 DNA sequence: TGTGCCAGCCGGGTGGGACAGAACTATGGCTACACCTTC.

V and J are TRBV12-3 or TRBV12-4 and TRBJ1-1, with 8 nucleotides matching TRBD1. With V trimmed by 3 bases and J by 4 bases, 1 base remained unmatched. This CDR3 spans 13 amino acids. This chain's CDR3 is CASSLQGATEAFF. The CDR3 coding sequence is TGTGCCAGCAGTTTGCAGGGGGCCACTGAAGCTTTCTTT.

The chain couples TRBV4-3 to TRBJ2-7; TRBD2 matches 8 bases. The V segment lost 8 bases and the J segment 7 bases; nucleotides outside the gene matches: 13. Looked up from germline, CDR1 is LGHNA and CDR2 is YSLEER. This CDR3 contains 14 residues. CDR3 DNA: TGCGCCAGCGGCACGGGTAGCGGGGACCCGGAGCAGTACTTC. Protein product: CASGTGSGDPEQYF.

The V gene is TRBV29-1, the J gene TRBJ1-4; D is unclear. Germline V gene data show CDR1 as SQVTM and CDR2 as ANQGSEA. The CDR3 extends over 12 amino acids. V dropped 6 bases and J dropped 0 bases, with 5 bases sitting between them. This CDR3 is CSVTATNEKLFF. In DNA form, the CDR3 reads TGCAGCGTAACAGCAACTAATGAAAAACTGTTTTTT.

The chain joins TRBV25-1 to TRBJ2-5; 9 bases agree with TRBD2. The germline CDR1 and CDR2 sequences are MGHDK and SYGVNS. CDR3 size: 14 residues. Trimming cost V 5 bases and J 5 bases; bases outside gene matches: 6. In DNA, the CDR3 is TGTGCCAGCAGTCCGACTAGCGGTGCGGAGACCCAGTACTTC. Its protein is CASSPTSGAETQYF.

The V gene is TRBV18, the J gene TRBJ1-6; no reliable D call. CDR3 size: 14 residues. V was cut by 1 base and J by 6 bases, with 7 bases left in between. The germline CDR1 and CDR2 sequences are KGHSH and LQKENI. The CDR3 DNA sequence: TGTGCCAGCTCACCACTACAGAGTAATTCACCCCTCCACTTT. Protein: CASSPLQSNSPLHF.

This clone was detected only once. The chain links TRBV28 to TRBJ1-2; D uncertain. Germline V lookup: CDR1 MDHEN, CDR2 SYDVKM. Trimming pared 5 bases from V and 8 bases from J, leaving 18 bases between. The CDR3 consists of 14 residues. Written as DNA, the CDR3 is TGTGCCAGCAGTCCAGGACCCCCAGGTTCGGGCTACACCTTC. It is translated as CASSPGPPGSGYTF.

V is TRBV7-2 and J is TRBJ1-6; 7 nucleotides agree with TRBD1. This CDR3 spans 16 amino acids. The germline gives CDR1 SGHTA, CDR2 FQGNSA. J lost 5 bases, V lost 5 bases, and 9 bases had no gene match. CDR3 residues: CASSQPGTVNNSPLHF. DNA of the CDR3: TGTGCCAGCAGCCAACCCGGGACAGTAAATAATTCACCCCTCCACTTT. The whole variable domain, filled in from reference TRBV7-2 and TRBJ1-6, reads GAGVSQSPSNKVTEKGKDVELRCDPISGHTALYWYRQSLGQGLEFLIYFQGNSAPDKSGLPSDRFSAERTGGSVSTLTIQRTQQEDSAVYLCASSQPGTVNNSPLHFGNGTRLTVT.

In its sample, this clone was seen a few times. The chain carries TRBV28 and TRBJ1-1; no reliable D call. The CDR3 runs to 12 residues. CDR1 and CDR2 from the germline V gene are MDHEN and SYDVKM. V lost 4 bases to trimming and J lost 11 bases, with 14 bases between them. Here the CDR3 reads CASSSGVTGAFF. As DNA, the CDR3 is TGTGCCAGCAGTTCGGGAGTCACGGGGGCTTTCTTT. Complete variable domain (other parts from reference TRBV28 and TRBJ1-1): DVKVTQSSRYLVKRTGEKVFLECVQDMDHENMFWYRQDPGLGLRLIYFSYDVKMKEKGDIPEGYSVSREKKERFSLILESASTNQTSMYLCASSSGVTGAFFGQGTRLTVV.